This T cell receptor beta chain was profiled in a study of blood T cell repertoires in COVID-19. Study summary: Some COVID-19 samples were acute and others convalescent; all came from the United States, Italy and Spain.

The J segment lost 3 bases and the V segment lost 4 bases, leaving 9 bases of the junction unmatched. Germline V gene sequence: CDR1 MNHEY, CDR2 SMNVEV (reference sequence). The length of the CDR3 is 18 residues. Authors' analysis steps: Amplification of reference gene primers was used by the study to estimate nucleated cell counts. Profiling relied on immunoSEQ multiplex PCR, and the TCRdb table lists in-frame clones only, not all of them. V and J calls and clone size come straight from that table; D and trimming were deduced from the DNA. The table lists about 100,000 clones, about nine tenths of them singletons.

The chain is built from TRBV27 and TRBJ1-6; 10 bases map to TRBD1. The TCR sequence derives from a man aged 50 to 59 with acute or convalescent COVID-19. The sequencing sample was made of peripheral blood. CDR3 sequence: CASSSTGGEVLYNSPLHF. The CDR3 bases are TGTGCCAGCAGTTCGACAGGGGGCGAAGTTCTCTATAATTCACCCCTCCACTTT.